This T cell receptor beta chain was sequenced for a study of blood T cell repertoires in COVID-19. Overall study: From T cells, B-cell-depleted T cells, or PBMCs came the material, which was cDNA or gDNA.

The CDR3 is 14 amino acids. Germline trimming cut 8 bases from V and 5 bases from J; bases unmatched to any gene: 12. The germline V gene has CDR1 SQVTM and CDR2 ANQGSEA. This clone was seen a single time. Method: immunoSEQ multiplex PCR; TCRdb's copy keeps in-frame clones and lacks some. The table includes 100,000 to 150,000 clones, about 80% detected once. The origin of this receptor is a woman in her forties or fifties with acute or convalescent COVID-19. V is TRBV29-1 and J is TRBJ2-7, with TRBD1 identical over 10 bases. Sequencing was done on a sample of peripheral blood. The CDR3 nucleotides read TGCAGCTTCAACAGGGGGGACAGGGGTGACGAGCAGTACTTC. Its translation: CSFNRGDRGDEQYF.